Sequencing of this TCR beta chain was carried out in a study of T cells after posttransplantation cyclophosphamide. Germline lookup yields CDR1 MDHEN and CDR2 SYDVKM. This CDR3 has 15 residues. Deletions cut 2 bases from V and 1 base from J, with 11 bases between. Ten or more counts support this clone. Its target is unknown. Study conclusions and caveats: Donor-recipient repertoire similarity was low at 1-2 months, rising over year one.

Data came from immunoSEQ multiplex PCR; TCRdb stores just in-frame clones and leaves some out. The sample shows tens of thousands of clones, no singletons; the ten largest hold about 1.8%. Treatment was busulfan-fludarabine conditioning, a marrow graft, and cyclophosphamide on days +3 and +4. This TCR was recovered from a male patient in his late teens or twenties who received an allogeneic stem cell transplant from a related donor, was CMV-positive, and had no GVHD. T cells may partly derive from the graft donor. V is TRBV28 and J is TRBJ1-1; D perhaps matches TRBD1 (5 bases). The sequenced sample was PBMCs, obtained after allogeneic stem cell transplant with posttransplant cyclophosphamide. The CDR3 loop reads CASSLGGARNTEAFF. The CDR3 nucleotides are TGTGCCAGCAGTTTAGGAGGGGCGAGGAACACTGAAGCTTTCTTT. The full variable domain, its missing parts supplied by reference TRBV28 and TRBJ1-1, is DVKVTQSSRYLVKRTGEKVFLECVQDMDHENMFWYRQDPGLGLRLIYFSYDVKMKEKGDIPEGYSVSREKKERFSLILESASTNQTSMYLCASSLGGARNTEAFFGQGTRLTVV.